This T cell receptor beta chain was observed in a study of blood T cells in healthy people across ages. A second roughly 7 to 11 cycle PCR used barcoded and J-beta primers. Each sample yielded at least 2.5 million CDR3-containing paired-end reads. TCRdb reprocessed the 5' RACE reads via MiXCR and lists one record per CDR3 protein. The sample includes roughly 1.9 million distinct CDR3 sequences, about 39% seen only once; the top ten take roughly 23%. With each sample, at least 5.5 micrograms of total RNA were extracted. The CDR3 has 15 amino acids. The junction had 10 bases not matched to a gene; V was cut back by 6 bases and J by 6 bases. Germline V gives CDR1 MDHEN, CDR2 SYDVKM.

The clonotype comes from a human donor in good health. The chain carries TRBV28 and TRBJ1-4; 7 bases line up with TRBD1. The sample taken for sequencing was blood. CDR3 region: CASREDRPRHEKLFF. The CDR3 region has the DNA TGTGCCAGCAGGGAGGACAGGCCCCGACATGAAAAACTGTTTTTT.